This record covers a single T cell receptor beta chain. In the authors' methods: Nucleated cell counts were estimated from reference gene primer amplification. Sequencing was performed with immunoSEQ multiplex PCR; in TCRdb, only in-frame clones are kept and a portion is missing. That table gives V, J and clone size, and the DNA gave D and trimming. There are over 200,000 clones in the sample; about 83% occur only once, and approximately 6% lies in the top ten. These data originate in a study of blood T cell repertoires in COVID-19. Study as a whole: Some COVID-19 samples were acute and others convalescent; all came from the United States, Italy and Spain.

Trimming took 4 bases from V and 1 from J; bases not matched to a gene: 4. The germline gives CDR1 KGHDR, CDR2 SFDVKD. CDR3 length: 16 residues. The sequence was collected from an elderly man with acute or convalescent COVID-19. The V and J genes are TRBV24-1 and TRBJ2-2, with 8 bases matching TRBD2. Sequenced material: peripheral blood. The CDR3 bases are TGTGCCACCAGTGACTATACTAGCGGGAACACCGGGGAGCTGTTTTTT. This encodes CATSDYTSGNTGELFF.